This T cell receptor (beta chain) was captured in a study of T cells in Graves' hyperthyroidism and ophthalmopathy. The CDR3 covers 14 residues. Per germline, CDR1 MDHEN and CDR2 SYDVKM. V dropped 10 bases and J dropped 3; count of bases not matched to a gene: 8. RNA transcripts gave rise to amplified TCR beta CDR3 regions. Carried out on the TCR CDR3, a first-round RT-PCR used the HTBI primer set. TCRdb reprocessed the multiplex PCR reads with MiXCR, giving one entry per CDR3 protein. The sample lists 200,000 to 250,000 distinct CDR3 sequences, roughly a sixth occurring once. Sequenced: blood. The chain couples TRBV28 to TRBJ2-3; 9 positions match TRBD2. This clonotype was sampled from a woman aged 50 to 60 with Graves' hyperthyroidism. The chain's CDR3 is CAIRSGSHTDTQYF. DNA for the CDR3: TGTGCCATCCGTAGCGGGAGTCATACAGATACGCAGTATTTT.